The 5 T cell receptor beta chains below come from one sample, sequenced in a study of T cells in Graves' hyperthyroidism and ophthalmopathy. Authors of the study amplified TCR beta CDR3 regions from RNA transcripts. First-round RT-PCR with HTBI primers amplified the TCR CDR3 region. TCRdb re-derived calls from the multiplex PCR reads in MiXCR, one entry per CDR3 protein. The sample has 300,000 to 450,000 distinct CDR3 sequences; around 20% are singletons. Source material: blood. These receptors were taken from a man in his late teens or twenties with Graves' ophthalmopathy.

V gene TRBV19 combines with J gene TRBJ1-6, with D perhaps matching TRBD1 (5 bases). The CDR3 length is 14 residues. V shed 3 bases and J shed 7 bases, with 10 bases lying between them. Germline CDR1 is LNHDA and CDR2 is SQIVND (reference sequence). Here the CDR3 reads CASSMRQQNSPLHF. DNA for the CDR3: TGTGCCAGTAGTATGAGACAGCAGAATTCACCCCTCCACTTT.

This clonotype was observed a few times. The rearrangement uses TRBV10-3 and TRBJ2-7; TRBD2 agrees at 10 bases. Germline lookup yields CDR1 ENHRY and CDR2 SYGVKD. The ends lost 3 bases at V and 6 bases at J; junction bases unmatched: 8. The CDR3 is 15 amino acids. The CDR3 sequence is CAISDGSGGAVEQYF. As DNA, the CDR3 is TGTGCCATCAGTGATGGGAGCGGGGGGGCCGTCGAGCAGTACTTC.

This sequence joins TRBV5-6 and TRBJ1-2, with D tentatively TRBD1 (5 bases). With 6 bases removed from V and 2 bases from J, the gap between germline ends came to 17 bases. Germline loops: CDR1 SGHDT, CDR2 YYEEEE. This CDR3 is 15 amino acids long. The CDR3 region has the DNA TGTGCCAGCACCTCCCCCGCGGGGGAAAACTATGGCTACACCTTC. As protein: CASTSPAGENYGYTF. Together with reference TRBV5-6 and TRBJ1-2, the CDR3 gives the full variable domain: DAGVTQSPTHLIKTRGQQVTLRCSPKSGHDTVSWYQQALGQGPQFIFQYYEEEERQRGNFPDRFSGHQFPNYSSELNVNALLLGDSALYLCASTSPAGENYGYTFGSGTRLTVV.

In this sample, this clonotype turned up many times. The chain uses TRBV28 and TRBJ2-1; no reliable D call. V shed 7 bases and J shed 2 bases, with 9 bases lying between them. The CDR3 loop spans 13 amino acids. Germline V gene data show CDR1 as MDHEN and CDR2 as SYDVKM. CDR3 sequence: CASKGRTYNEQFF. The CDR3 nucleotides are TGTGCCAGCAAGGGCCGCACCTACAATGAGCAGTTCTTC.

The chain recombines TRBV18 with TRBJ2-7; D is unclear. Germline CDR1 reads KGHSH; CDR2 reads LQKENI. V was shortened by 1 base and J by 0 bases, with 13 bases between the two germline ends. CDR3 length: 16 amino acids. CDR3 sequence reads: CASSPRELPSSYEQYF. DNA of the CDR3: TGTGCCAGCTCACCACGAGAGCTCCCCTCCTCCTACGAGCAGTACTTC.